The sample holds many counts of the clone carrying this T cell receptor beta chain. Antigen unknown. This sample was taken from a study of human T cells and chemical hapten exposure. Study summary: The sensitizer, 2% DPC, was used on around 2 cm by around 2 cm of upper inner arm skin. Overall study findings and caveats: Those TCRs sitting above 1 in 1000 frequency stayed the same with DPC sensitization.

Documented time point: patch test 1, 2 weeks after DPC sensitization. Treatment meaning: therapeutic diphenylcyclopropenone sensitization with weekly scalp DPC. As originally analysed: A per-sample median of roughly 96,000 TCRs was observed, with a range of about 23,224 to 750,000. TCRdb passed the RACE reads through MiXCR, listing each CDR3 protein once. The V and J calls reflect TCRdb's pipeline rather than the authors' work. The repertoire has about 120,000 distinct CDR3 sequences, about 12% of them found once; the top ten carry approximately 1.5%. Source: whole blood, taken in connection with sensitization to the hapten diphenylcyclopropenone (DPC). The sequence was obtained from a woman between 45 and 65 years old with alopecia areata. Some clones in this sample may be carry-over from other donors' samples.

As DNA, the CDR3 is TGTGCCAGCAGCCGATGGGACAGCCATAGGGGAAGCAATCAGCCCCAGCATTTT. Protein: CASSRWDSHRGSNQPQHF. The genes are TRBV27 and TRBJ1-5; 7 nucleotides agree with TRBD1. Germline trimming cut 6 bases from V and 1 base from J; bases unmatched to any gene: 15. The CDR3 has 18 amino acids. Per the germline V gene, CDR1 is MNHEY and CDR2 is SMNVEV (reference sequence).